The 28 T cell receptor beta chains below were found in one sample sequenced in a study of blood T cells in healthy people across ages. With a J-beta primer mix and a sample-barcoded 5' primer, a second PCR ran about 7 to 12 cycles. TCRdb re-analysed the 5' RACE reads in MiXCR, keeping a single row per CDR3 protein. The sample contains 1.5 million to 1.9 million distinct CDR3 sequences, roughly 43% of which appear only once. The sample taken for sequencing was blood. These receptors came from a young woman in good health.

CDR3 protein: CASSGLAYEQFF. The CDR3 nucleotides are TGTGCCAGCAGTGGGTTGGCGTACGAGCAGTTCTTC. The chain employs TRBV2 and TRBJ2-1; D remains unclear. This CDR3 is built from 12 residues. Deletions cut 4 bases from V and 10 bases from J, with 11 bases between. The germline V gene encodes CDR1 SNHLY and CDR2 FYNNEI.

The chain links TRBV7-2 to TRBJ2-7, with 7 positions matching TRBD2. Per germline, CDR1 SGHTA and CDR2 FQGNSA. The CDR3 sequence is 16 residues long. V shed 5 bases, J shed 7 bases, and the junction held 17 bases outside the gene matches. The DNA for the CDR3 is TGTGCCAGCAGCATGACCGGGACTAAGACCCTCAATGAGCAGTACTTC. Translation: CASSMTGTKTLNEQYF.

This clonotype occurred a few times. The chain carries TRBV7-9 and TRBJ2-1, with 9 bases aligning to TRBD2. J gave up 2 bases and V 5 bases, and 4 bases lay outside the gene matches. Germline CDR1 and CDR2: SEHNR and FQNEAQ (reference sequence). This CDR3 region has 15 residues. The CDR3 sequence: CASSALAGAYNEQFF. CDR3 bases: TGTGCCAGCAGCGCCTTAGCGGGAGCCTACAATGAGCAGTTCTTC.

The rearrangement uses TRBV15 and TRBJ2-7; D is possibly TRBD1 or TRBD2 (5 bases each). This CDR3 contains 14 residues. V was pared by 6 bases and J by 9 bases, with 21 bases between. Germline V gene data show CDR1 as LNHNV and CDR2 as YYDKDF (reference sequence). CDR3 nucleotides: TGTGCCACCAGTCATTGGGACGACTTGGGCAGGCAGTACTTC. Translation: CATSHWDDLGRQYF.

The sample holds a few counts of this clonotype. The chain uses TRBV11-2 and TRBJ2-7; TRBD2 agrees at 10 bases. CDR3 length equals 17 residues. V trimming: 5 bases; J trimming: 4 bases; junction bases outside the gene matches: 14. From germline, CDR1 is SGHAT and CDR2 FQNNGV. DNA of the CDR3: TGTGCCAGCAGCCCCTTGGGGGAGTCGGGACTAGCGTACGAGCAGTACTTC. Translation: CASSPLGESGLAYEQYF.

This clonotype was detected only a few times. The V and J genes are TRBV30 and TRBJ2-3, with D uncertain. The germline gives CDR1 GTSNPN, CDR2 SVGIG (reference sequence). V lost 0 bases to trimming and J lost 13 bases, with 17 bases between them. The CDR3 contains 13 residues. The CDR3: CAWSVVPRAMEYF. CDR3 DNA sequence: TGTGCCTGGAGTGTGGTCCCCCGAGCAATGGAGTATTTT.

In this sample, this clonotype turned up a few times. This rearrangement joins TRBV4-3 to TRBJ2-7; D is uncertain. This CDR3 has 18 residues. With 1 base removed from V and 3 bases from J, the gap between germline ends came to 22 bases. Germline V gene sequence: CDR1 LGHNA, CDR2 YSLEER. CDR3 in DNA: TGCGCCAGCAGCCAAGCGGGCGTGCGTTCAGCGTCCCACTACGAGCAGTACTTC. It is translated as CASSQAGVRSASHYEQYF.

This clonotype has just a few counts. This chain connects TRBV6-1 to TRBJ1-4, with D possibly being TRBD1 (5 bases). The germline V gene encodes CDR1 MNHNS and CDR2 SASEGT. This CDR3 comprises 15 residues. Trimming pared 6 bases from V and 7 bases from J, leaving 18 bases between. The CDR3, as DNA: TGTGCCAGCAGAGTGATATGGGACGGAGGTGAAAAACTGTTTTTT. This gives the protein CASRVIWDGGEKLFF.

This clonotype was counted between two and nine times. The rearrangement joins TRBV20-1 to TRBJ1-5; a weak D match, TRBD1 (5 bases). Germline-derived CDR1 and CDR2 are DFQATT and SNEGSKA (reference sequence). The CDR3 covers 17 residues. V dropped 4 bases and J dropped 4 bases, with 23 bases sitting between them. Here the CDR3 reads CSATGWVRGISNQPQHF. For the CDR3, the DNA is TGCAGTGCTACTGGGTGGGTGAGGGGAATTTCGAATCAGCCCCAGCATTTT.

The V gene is TRBV7-2, the J gene TRBJ1-5; 8 bases map to TRBD1. This CDR3 spans 16 amino acids. Germline V gene lookup returns CDR1 SGHTA and CDR2 FQGNSA. After removal of 5 bases from V and 2 bases from J, the junction contained 8 bases not matched to a gene. The CDR3 spells CASSKLTGAGNQPQHF. CDR3 bases: TGTGCCAGCAGCAAGTTGACAGGGGCGGGCAATCAGCCCCAGCATTTT.

V gene TRBV20-1 combines with J gene TRBJ2-7; TRBD2 matches 7 bases. The DNA end lines up better with TRBJ2-5; the J call may be wrong. Germline loops: CDR1 DFQATT, CDR2 SNEGSKA (reference sequence). The CDR3 length is 14 residues. The DNA of the CDR3 is TGCAGTGCCCCGACTGCGGGAGAAGGAGAGACCCAGTACTTC. Protein sequence: CSAPTAGEGETQYF.

This clonotype was observed a few times. This rearrangement joins TRBV20-1 to TRBJ2-1, with D uncertain. Looked up from germline, CDR1 is DFQATT and CDR2 is SNEGSKA (reference sequence). This CDR3 region has 15 residues. V lost 0 bases, J lost 0 bases, and 9 bases lay in between. CDR3 sequence: CSARDELSSYNEQFF. The DNA of the CDR3 is TGCAGTGCTAGAGATGAACTAAGCTCCTACAATGAGCAGTTCTTC.

This clonotype was observed a handful of times. The J gene is TRBJ1-1, the V gene TRBV4-3, with unresolved D. V lost 4 bases and J lost 2, with 8 bases in between. This CDR3 contains 13 residues. Germline values: CDR1 LGHNA, CDR2 YSLEER. The CDR3 coding sequence is TGCGCCAGCAGCCTCCATACAAACACTGAAGCTTTCTTT. Its translation: CASSLHTNTEAFF.

This clonotype was seen a few times. CDR3 sequence: CSAKSRETQYF. The CDR3 DNA reads TGCAGTGCTAAATCCAGGGAGACCCAGTACTTC. The V and J genes are TRBV20-1 and TRBJ2-5; unclear D gene. The CDR3 is 11 amino acids. Trimming pared 4 bases from V and 5 bases from J, leaving 8 bases between. Germline CDR1 is DFQATT and CDR2 is SNEGSKA (reference sequence).

This clonotype showed up just once. This chain connects TRBV13 to TRBJ1-3; D is uncertain. V lost 1 base, J lost 8 bases, and 15 bases lay in between. This CDR3 has 15 residues. CDR1 PRHDT and CDR2 FYEKMQ come from the germline V gene (reference sequence). CDR3 amino acids: CASSLATAWDDTIYF. Written as DNA, the CDR3 is TGTGCCAGCAGCTTAGCGACCGCCTGGGATGACACCATATATTTT. Full variable domain (remainder filled in from reference TRBV13 and TRBJ1-3): AAGVIQSPRHLIKEKRETATLKCYPIPRHDTVYWYQQGPGQDPQFLISFYEKMQSDKGSIPDRFSAQQFSDYHSELNMSSLELGDSALYFCASSLATAWDDTIYFGEGSWLTVV.

In this sample, this clonotype turned up many times. The V gene is TRBV27, the J gene TRBJ1-2; no clear D gene. The CDR3 is 13 residues long. CDR1 and CDR2 from the germline V gene are MNHEY and SMNVEV (reference sequence). V was cut by 3 bases and J by 2 bases, with 7 bases left in between. The CDR3 loop reads CASSFEGNYGYTF. In DNA form, the CDR3 reads TGTGCCAGCAGTTTCGAAGGGAACTATGGCTACACCTTC.

Points on this clonotype: A much larger clone differs by one base, so this may be a read error. The chain recombines TRBV4-1 with TRBJ2-3; 8 bases line up with TRBD2. This CDR3 comprises 18 residues. Germline lookup yields CDR1 MGHRA and CDR2 YSYEKL. The trim removed 4 bases at V and 8 bases at J, leaving 20 bases unmatched. The CDR3 here is CASSRPGLVIASAGTQYF. The DNA for the CDR3 is TGCGCCAGCAGCCGCCCGGGACTAGTGATTGCATCCGCTGGTACGCAGTATTTT.

As concerns this clonotype: The junction and the germline gene differ at one end; a read error may be behind it. This rearrangement joins TRBV12-3 or TRBV12-4 to TRBJ2-7, with 8 bases fitting TRBD2. The CDR3 length is 15 residues. Written as DNA, the CDR3 is TGTGCCAACAGTTCCTCCGGGAGGGTCTCCTACGAGCAGTACTTC. The encoded protein is CANSSSGRVSYEQYF.

This clonotype was picked up one time. The rearrangement links TRBV5-1 to TRBJ2-7, with a possible D match to TRBD2 (6 bases). Deletions cut 0 bases from V and 6 bases from J, with 13 bases between. There are 14 residues in the CDR3. CDR1 and CDR2 (germline): SGHRS, YFSETQ. In nucleotides, the CDR3 is TGCGCCAGCAGCTTGGCCGGGGGATTTACCGAGCAGTACTTC. Translation gives CASSLAGGFTEQYF.

This chain joins TRBV20-1 and TRBJ2-7; D unclear. Deletions cut 3 bases from V and 4 bases from J, with 16 bases between. Germline V gene sequence: CDR1 DFQATT, CDR2 SNEGSKA (reference sequence). The CDR3 loop spans 14 amino acids. The CDR3 here is CSASLPLSSYEQYF. The CDR3 DNA reads TGCAGTGCTAGCCTCCCTTTGAGTTCATACGAGCAGTACTTC.

The chain is built from TRBV30 and TRBJ1-1; D not certain. There are 13 residues in the CDR3. In germline, CDR1 is GTSNPN, CDR2 SVGIG (reference sequence). V was clipped by 3 bases and J by 11 bases, with 19 bases between them. The CDR3 nucleotides read TGTGCCTGGAGCAATCTGGCGATTGACGTGGCTTTCTTT. Translating it yields CAWSNLAIDVAFF. Using reference TRBV30 and TRBJ1-1 for the parts outside the CDR3, the full variable domain is SQTIHQWPATLVQPVGSPLSLECTVEGTSNPNLYWYRQAAGRGLQLLFYSVGIGQISSEVPQNLSASRPQDRQFILSSKKLLLSDSGFYLCAWSNLAIDVAFFGQGTRLTVV.

This clonotype has a handful of counts. The chain uses TRBV25-1 and TRBJ1-4; no clear D. The germline CDR1 and CDR2 sequences are MGHDK and SYGVNS. The V end was cut by 4 bases, the J end by 6 bases, with 3 bases between. The CDR3 is 11 residues long. CDR3 region: CASSGYEKLFF. The DNA for the CDR3 is TGTGCCAGCAGTGGATATGAAAAACTGTTTTTT.

For the CDR3, the DNA is TGTGCCAGCTCACCGCAGACAAGCTCTGGAAACACCATATATTTT. Translation gives CASSPQTSSGNTIYF. The chain combines TRBV18 with TRBJ1-3; D ambiguous. Germline CDR1 and CDR2: KGHSH and LQKENI. The CDR3 runs to 15 residues. V was clipped by 3 bases and J by 0 bases, with 9 bases between them.

The sample holds a few counts of this clonotype. This chain links TRBV10-3 with TRBJ2-4, with D possibly TRBD2 on 5 matching bases. V lost 6 bases, J lost 7 bases, and 13 bases lay in between. This CDR3 comprises 13 residues. Germline V gene data show CDR1 as ENHRY and CDR2 as SYGVKD. CDR3 region: CAISRAAANIQYF. CDR3 nucleotides: TGTGCCATCAGCCGCGCAGCGGCGAACATTCAGTACTTC.

CDR3 protein: CASSVALQNTEAFF. For the CDR3, the DNA is TGTGCCAGCAGCGTAGCTTTACAGAACACTGAAGCTTTCTTT. This rearrangement joins TRBV9 to TRBJ1-1, with D unresolved. Trimming left V 0 bases short and J 1 base short, with 7 bases between. The CDR3 totals 14 residues. The germline V gene has CDR1 SGDLS and CDR2 YYNGEE.

The gene calls are TRBV10-3 and TRBJ2-3; D is undetermined. CDR1 ENHRY and CDR2 SYGVKD come from the germline V gene. The CDR3 runs 15 residues. Trimming shortened V by 6 bases and J by 2 bases, and 15 bases separated the two germline ends. CDR3 DNA sequence: TGTGCCATCAGCCCCGGCCCAGGCTTCACAGATACGCAGTATTTT. This gives the protein CAISPGPGFTDTQYF.

The chain combines TRBV29-1 with TRBJ1-1; D gene ambiguous. Trimming removed 4 bases from V and 7 bases from J, with 7 bases in between. CDR3 length: 10 residues. Germline values: CDR1 SQVTM, CDR2 ANQGSEA. The CDR3 reads CSVASREAFF. DNA of the CDR3: TGCAGCGTTGCCTCACGTGAAGCTTTCTTT.

The rearrangement uses TRBV2 and TRBJ1-1; D is ambiguous. The CDR3 totals 12 residues. Germline loops: CDR1 SNHLY, CDR2 FYNNEI. The DNA of the CDR3 is TGTGCTACCACCGGCGAGGGCACTGAAGCTTTCTTT. The encoded protein is CATTGEGTEAFF.